This TCR beta chain emerged from a study of radiotherapy plus CTLA-4 blockade in lung cancer. CTLA-4 blockade with ipilimumab, together with focal radiation, was given to patients with chemo-refractory metastatic non-small-cell lung cancer. The method was immunoSEQ multiplex PCR; TCRdb's version includes in-frame clones alone and lacks a portion of them. Counted here are more than 90,000 clones, 70% to 90% occurring once; the ten biggest clones make up approximately 4.9%. CDR1 is MNHEY and CDR2 is SMNVEV in the germline V gene (reference sequence). Trimming removed 3 bases from V and 10 bases from J, with 22 bases in between. This CDR3 comprises 16 residues.

The sequence was obtained from a human donor with non-small cell lung cancer that progressed on radiotherapy plus ipilimumab. This sample comprised peripheral blood, obtained from a patient treated with radiotherapy plus ipilimumab. This rearrangement joins TRBV27 to TRBJ2-1, with TRBD2 as a possible D gene (6 bases). In DNA form, the CDR3 reads TGTGCCAGCAGTTTCTTGGAGGCGGGATATGGAAAAGAGCAGTTCTTC. This codes for CASSFLEAGYGKEQFF.